The present TCR beta chain was sequenced within a study of T cell responses to AZD1222 COVID-19 vaccine. Of note for this clone: Its antigen is unknown.

The protocol was immunoSEQ multiplex PCR, while the TCRdb copy is restricted to in-frame clones and leaves out a portion. Of over 80,000 clones in the sample, 91% were seen once. Points from the study as a whole: It was only a handful of AZD1222 recipients who were seropositive at baseline. There were mostly white British donors and more females than males, and clonal diversity was possibly underestimated.

The CDR3 covers 14 residues. V was pared by 6 bases and J by 4 bases, with 16 bases between. Germline values: CDR1 LNHDA, CDR2 SQIVND (reference sequence). The chain combines TRBV19 with TRBJ2-7; D unresolved. The sample was peripheral blood, taken 28 days after the second AZD1222 dose. The TCR sequence derives from an adult who received the AZD1222 COVID-19 vaccine. CDR3: CASSLGPGIYEQYF. CDR3 DNA sequence: TGTGCCAGTAGCCTCGGACCTGGGATTTACGAGCAGTACTTC.